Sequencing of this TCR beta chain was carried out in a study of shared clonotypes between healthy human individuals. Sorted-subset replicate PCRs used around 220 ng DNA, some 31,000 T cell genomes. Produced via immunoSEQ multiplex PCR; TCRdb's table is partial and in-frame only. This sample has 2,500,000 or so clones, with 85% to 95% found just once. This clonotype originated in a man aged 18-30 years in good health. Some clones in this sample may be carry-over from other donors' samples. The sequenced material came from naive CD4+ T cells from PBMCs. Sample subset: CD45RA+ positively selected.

The CDR3 DNA reads as TGTGCCACCAGCAGAGATAGGGGCGGGGAGTCCTACGAGCAGTACTTC. It specifies CATSRDRGGESYEQYF. The rearrangement joins TRBV15 to TRBJ2-7; D perhaps matches TRBD2 (6 bases). V was cut by 0 bases and J by 1 base, with 13 bases left in between. This CDR3 spans 16 amino acids. The V gene's germline CDR1 is LNHNV and CDR2 YYDKDF (reference sequence).